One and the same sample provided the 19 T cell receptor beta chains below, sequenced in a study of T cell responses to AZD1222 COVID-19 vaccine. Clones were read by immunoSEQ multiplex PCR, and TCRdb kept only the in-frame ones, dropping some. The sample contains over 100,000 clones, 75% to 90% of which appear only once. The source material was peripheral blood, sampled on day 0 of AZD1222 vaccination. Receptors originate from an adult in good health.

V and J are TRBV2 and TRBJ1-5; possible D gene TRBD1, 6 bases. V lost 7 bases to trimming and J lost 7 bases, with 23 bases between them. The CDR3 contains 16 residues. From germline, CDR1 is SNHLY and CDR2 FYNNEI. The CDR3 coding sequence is TGTGCCAGCACCTCGGCCGTTTTGGGGGGCGGGCAGCCCCAGCATTTT. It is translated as CASTSAVLGGGQPQHF.

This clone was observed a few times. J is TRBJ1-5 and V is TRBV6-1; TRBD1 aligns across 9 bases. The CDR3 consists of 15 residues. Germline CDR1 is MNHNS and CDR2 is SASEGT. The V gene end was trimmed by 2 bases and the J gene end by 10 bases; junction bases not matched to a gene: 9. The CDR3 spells CASSESGTGILPQHF. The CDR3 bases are TGTGCCAGCAGTGAATCCGGGACAGGGATTTTACCCCAGCATTTT.

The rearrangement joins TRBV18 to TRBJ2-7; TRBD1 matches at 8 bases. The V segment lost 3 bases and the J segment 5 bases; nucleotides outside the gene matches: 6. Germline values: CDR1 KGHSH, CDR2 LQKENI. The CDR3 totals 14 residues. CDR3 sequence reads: CASSPWDRTHEQYF. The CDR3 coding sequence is TGTGCCAGCTCACCCTGGGACAGGACGCACGAGCAGTACTTC. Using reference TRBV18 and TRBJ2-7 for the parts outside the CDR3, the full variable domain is NAGVMQNPRHLVRRRGQEARLRCSPMKGHSHVYWYRQLPEEGLKFMVYLQKENIIDESGMPKERFSAEFPKEGPSILRIQQVVRGDSAAYFCASSPWDRTHEQYFGPGTRLTVT.

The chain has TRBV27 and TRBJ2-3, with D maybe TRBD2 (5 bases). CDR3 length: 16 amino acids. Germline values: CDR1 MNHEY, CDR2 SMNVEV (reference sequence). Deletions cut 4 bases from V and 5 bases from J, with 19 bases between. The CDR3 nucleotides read TGTGCCAGCAGTTATCGGTCCAGAAGCGAGGGAGATACGCAGTATTTT. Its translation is CASSYRSRSEGDTQYF.

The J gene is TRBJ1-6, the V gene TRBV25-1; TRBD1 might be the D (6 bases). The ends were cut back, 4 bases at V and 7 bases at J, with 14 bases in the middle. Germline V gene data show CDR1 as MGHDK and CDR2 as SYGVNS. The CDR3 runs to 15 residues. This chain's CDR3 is CASSVGAGKNSPLHF. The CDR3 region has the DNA TGTGCCAGCAGTGTGGGGGCAGGCAAAAATTCACCCCTCCACTTT.

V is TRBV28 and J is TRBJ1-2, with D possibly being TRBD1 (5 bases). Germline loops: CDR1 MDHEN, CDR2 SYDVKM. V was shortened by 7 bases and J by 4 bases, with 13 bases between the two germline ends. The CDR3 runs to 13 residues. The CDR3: CASIARASYGYTF. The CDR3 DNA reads TGTGCCAGCATTGCCAGGGCCAGCTATGGCTACACCTTC.

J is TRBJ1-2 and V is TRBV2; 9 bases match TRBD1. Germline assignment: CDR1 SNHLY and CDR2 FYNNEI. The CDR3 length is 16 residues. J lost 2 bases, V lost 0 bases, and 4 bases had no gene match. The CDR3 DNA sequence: TGTGCCAGCAGTGAAGCGACAGGGGGAGAAAACTATGGCTACACCTTC. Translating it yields CASSEATGGENYGYTF.

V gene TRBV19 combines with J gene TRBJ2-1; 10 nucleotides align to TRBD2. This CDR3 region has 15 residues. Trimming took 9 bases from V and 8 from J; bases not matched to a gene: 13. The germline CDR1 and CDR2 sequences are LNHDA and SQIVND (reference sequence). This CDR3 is CASGRGSGGVDEQFF. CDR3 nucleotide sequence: TGTGCCAGCGGGCGCGGGAGCGGGGGGGTTGATGAGCAGTTCTTC.

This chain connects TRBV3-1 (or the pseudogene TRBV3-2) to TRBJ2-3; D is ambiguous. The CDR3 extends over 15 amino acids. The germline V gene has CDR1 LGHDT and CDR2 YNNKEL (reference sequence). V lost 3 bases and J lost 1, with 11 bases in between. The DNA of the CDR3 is TGTGCCAGCAGCCAGGCTAGTTATGGCACAGATACGCAGTATTTT. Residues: CASSQASYGTDTQYF.

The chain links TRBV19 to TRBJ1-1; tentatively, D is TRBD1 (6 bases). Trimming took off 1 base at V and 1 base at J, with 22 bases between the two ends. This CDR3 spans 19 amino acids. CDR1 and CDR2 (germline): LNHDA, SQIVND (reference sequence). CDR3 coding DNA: TGTGCCAGTAGTATAGGAATCGCCGGGGGGCGCGGTGGGAACACTGAAGCTTTCTTT. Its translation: CASSIGIAGGRGGNTEAFF.

CDR3 DNA sequence: TGTGCCAGCAGTCCGAGCGGGAGGGCCAGGGGAGAGACCCAGTACTTC. As protein: CASSPSGRARGETQYF. The rearrangement uses TRBV2 and TRBJ2-5, with 10 bases lining up with TRBD2. The CDR3 runs 16 residues. V was pared by 5 bases and J by 4 bases, with 10 bases of the junction left unmatched. CDR1 SNHLY and CDR2 FYNNEI come from the germline V gene.

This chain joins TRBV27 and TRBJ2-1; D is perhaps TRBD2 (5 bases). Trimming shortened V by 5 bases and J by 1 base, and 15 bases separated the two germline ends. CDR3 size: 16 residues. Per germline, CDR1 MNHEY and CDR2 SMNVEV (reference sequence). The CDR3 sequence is CASSHNIRGSYNEQFF. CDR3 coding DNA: TGTGCCAGCAGTCACAACATCCGGGGATCCTACAATGAGCAGTTCTTC.

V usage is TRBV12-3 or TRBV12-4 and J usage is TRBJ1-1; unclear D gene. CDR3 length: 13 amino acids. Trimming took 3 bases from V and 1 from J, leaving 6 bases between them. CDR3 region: CASSFYRNTEAFF. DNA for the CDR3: TGTGCCAGCAGTTTTTACAGGAACACTGAAGCTTTCTTT.

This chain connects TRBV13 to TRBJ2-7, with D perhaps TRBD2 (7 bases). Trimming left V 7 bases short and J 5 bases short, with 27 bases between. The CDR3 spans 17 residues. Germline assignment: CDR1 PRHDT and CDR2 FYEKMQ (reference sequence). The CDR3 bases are TGTGCCAGCACTCCCCCGGGGGGCCGTCTGTCTCGGGACGAGCAGTACTTC. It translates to CASTPPGGRLSRDEQYF.

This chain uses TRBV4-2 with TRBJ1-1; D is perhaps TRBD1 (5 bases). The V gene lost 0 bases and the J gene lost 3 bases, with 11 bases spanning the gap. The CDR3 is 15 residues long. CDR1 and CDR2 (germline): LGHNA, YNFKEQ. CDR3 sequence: CASSQDRGRDTEAFF. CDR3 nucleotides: TGTGCCAGCAGCCAAGACCGGGGCAGGGACACTGAAGCTTTCTTT.

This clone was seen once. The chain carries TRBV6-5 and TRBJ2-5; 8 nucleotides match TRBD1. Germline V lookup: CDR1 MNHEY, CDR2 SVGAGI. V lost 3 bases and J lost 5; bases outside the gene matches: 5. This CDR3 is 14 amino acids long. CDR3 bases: TGTGCCAGCAGTTATGGACAGGGTAGGGAGACCCAGTACTTC. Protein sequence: CASSYGQGRETQYF.

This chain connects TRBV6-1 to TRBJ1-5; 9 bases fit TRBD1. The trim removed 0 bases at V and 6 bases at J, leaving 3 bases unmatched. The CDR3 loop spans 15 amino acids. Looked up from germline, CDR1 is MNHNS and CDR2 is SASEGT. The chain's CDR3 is CASSEAGGQGQPQHF. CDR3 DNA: TGTGCCAGCAGTGAAGCGGGGGGACAGGGTCAGCCCCAGCATTTT.

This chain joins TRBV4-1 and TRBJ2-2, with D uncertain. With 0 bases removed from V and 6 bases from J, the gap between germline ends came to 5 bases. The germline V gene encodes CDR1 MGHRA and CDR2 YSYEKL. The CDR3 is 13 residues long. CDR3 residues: CASSQDWAGELFF. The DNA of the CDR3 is TGCGCCAGCAGCCAAGATTGGGCCGGGGAGCTGTTTTTT.

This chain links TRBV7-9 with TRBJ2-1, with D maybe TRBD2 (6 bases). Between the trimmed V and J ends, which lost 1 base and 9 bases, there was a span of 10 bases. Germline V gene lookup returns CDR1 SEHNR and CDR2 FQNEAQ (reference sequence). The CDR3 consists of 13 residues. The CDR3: CASSLGEGGEQFF. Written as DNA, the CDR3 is TGTGCCAGCAGCTTAGGAGAGGGAGGTGAGCAGTTCTTC. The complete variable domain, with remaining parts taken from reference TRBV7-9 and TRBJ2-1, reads DTGVSQNPRHKITKRGQNVTFRCDPISEHNRLYWYRQTLGQGPEFLTYFQNEAQLEKSRLLSDRFSAERPKGSFSTLEIQRTEQGDSAMYLCASSLGEGGEQFFGPGTRLTVL.